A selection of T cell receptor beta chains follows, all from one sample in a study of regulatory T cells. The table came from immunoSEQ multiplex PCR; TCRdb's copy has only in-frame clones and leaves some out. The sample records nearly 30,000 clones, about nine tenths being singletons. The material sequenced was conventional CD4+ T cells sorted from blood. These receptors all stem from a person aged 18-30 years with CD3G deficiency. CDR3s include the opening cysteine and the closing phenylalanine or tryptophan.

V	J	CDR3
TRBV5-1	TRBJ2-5	CASSSGTSSRGETQYF
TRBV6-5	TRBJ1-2	CASSYNGQEGYGYTF
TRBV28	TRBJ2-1	CASTTAFGQGAYEQFF
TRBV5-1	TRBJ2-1	CASSETGQGWNEQFF
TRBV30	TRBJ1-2	CAWTGFRGYTF
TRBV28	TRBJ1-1	CASSRGRDTEAFF
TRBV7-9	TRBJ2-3	CASSLILDTQYF
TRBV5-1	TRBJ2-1	CASSLLAGGYNEQFF
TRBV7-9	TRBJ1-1	CASSLSPEHGAFF
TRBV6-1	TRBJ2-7	CASRSTGKDEQYF
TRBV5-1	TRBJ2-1	CASSLGGSYNEQFF
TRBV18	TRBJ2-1	CASSPGTGTYNEQFF
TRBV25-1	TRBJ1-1	CASSGIRGEEAFF
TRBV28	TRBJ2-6	CASSPSGLSSGANVLTF
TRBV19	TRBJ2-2	CASSREGLAGELFF
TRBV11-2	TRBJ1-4	CASSRRRGLTTTNEKLFF
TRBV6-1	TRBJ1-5	CASSALRGVGQPQHF
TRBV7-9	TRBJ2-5	CASSRGLAEQETQYF
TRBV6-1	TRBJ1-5	CASSEGYRYRMPQHF
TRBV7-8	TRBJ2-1	CASSPWTGGSYNEQFF
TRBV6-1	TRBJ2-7	CASSGDGPGQYF
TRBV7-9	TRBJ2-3	CASSSTPSGLTDTQYF
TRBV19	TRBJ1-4	CASSPTRATNEKLFF
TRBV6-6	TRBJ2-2	CASSSLGELFF
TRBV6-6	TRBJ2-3	CASSSGGPDTQYF
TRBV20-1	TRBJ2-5	CSAGRETQYF
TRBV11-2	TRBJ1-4	CASSLRGTNEKLFF
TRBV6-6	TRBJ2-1	CASSMGLAGGNEQFF
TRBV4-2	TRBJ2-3	CASSQGGRTQYF
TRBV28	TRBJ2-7	CASSSPPGGTYEQYF
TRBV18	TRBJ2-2	CASSPVTGTGELFF
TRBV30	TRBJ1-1	CAWSTGLHTEAFF
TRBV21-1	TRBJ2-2	CASSKGSWPNTGELFF
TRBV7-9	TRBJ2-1	CASSRHSGRANEQFF
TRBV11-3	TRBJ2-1	CASSLVPPGQGIYNEQFF
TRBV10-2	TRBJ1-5	CASRGTAHQPQHF
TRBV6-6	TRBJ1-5	CASSLGTGRPQHF
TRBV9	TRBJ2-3	CASSVVGASDTQYF
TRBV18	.	CASSRMGSSYEQYF
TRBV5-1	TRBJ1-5	CASSFYSNQPQHF
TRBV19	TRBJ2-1	CASSVRDGVGLQFF
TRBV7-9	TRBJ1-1	CASSLRENTEAFF
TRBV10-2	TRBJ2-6	CASKEGSGANVLTF
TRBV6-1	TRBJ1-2	CASGRDRVRFYGYTF
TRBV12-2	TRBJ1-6	CASRLASGSSSPLHF
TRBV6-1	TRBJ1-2	CASSLGFYGYTF
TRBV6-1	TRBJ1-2	CASSRRGEANYGYTF
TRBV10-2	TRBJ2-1	CASSESKGLAGGPEFF
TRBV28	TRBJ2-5	CASSSPGTSGREGETQYF
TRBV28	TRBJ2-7	CASRGAGTGSYEQYF
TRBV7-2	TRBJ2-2	CASSLAFGPSTGELFF
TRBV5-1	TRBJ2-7	CASSVAGSSYEQYF
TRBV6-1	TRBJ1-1	CASLGPGQVRIEAFF
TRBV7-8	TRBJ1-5	CASSLTGGNQPQHF
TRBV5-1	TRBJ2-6	CASSLEAAGANVLTF